This T cell receptor (beta chain) originates from a study of shared clonotypes between healthy human individuals (dated by TCRdb to the early 2020s). Study-level background: A couple of women and three men aged 18 to 49 years were included in the cohort. For each donor, CD4 naive and CD4 memory were each given three plates, CD8 naive was given two plates, and CD8 memory was given one plate. Libraries were prepared and TCR repertoires were sequenced by different laboratories using diverse techniques, in order to increase sequencing depth and limit assay-specific biases. Per donor, leukapheresis produced somewhere between about 0.85 and 8.9 billion PBMCs. To estimate repertoire size and how much clonotype sharing occurs between individuals, the study deeply sequenced the blood TCR repertoires of roughly 5 healthy adults. Study-wide findings and limitations: Based on pairwise subsampling, the degree of clonotype sharing among donors was expected to be affected by sequencing depth. Because the study included only a small number of donors, the genetic and exposure-history diversity represented was limited. Sampling was restricted to blood, and TCR repertoires in tissue are likely to differ from TCR repertoires in blood. When several donors were compared, the shared fraction of clonotypes was roughly 4.8% for naive CD4, less than 4% for naive CD8, 2.3% for memory CD4, and under 0.5% for memory CD8. Estimated clonotype richness was generally larger for naive than for memory subsets. Even with the large sequencing depth, rarefaction of the sorted-subset datasets indicated that sequencing was incomplete. Compared with non-shared clonotypes, clonotypes shared by all four sorted-subset donors had higher generation probabilities.

Using the deep immunoSEQ assay, TCR CDR3 regions were amplified from genomic DNA by multiplex PCR. Genomic DNA extracted from each cell subset was distributed evenly over all wells of several immunoSEQ 96-well plates, and each plate served as one replicate. For sorted subsets, around 200 ng genomic DNA, equal to tens of thousands of T cell genomes, was loaded into each replicate PCR. Purified libraries were quantified with a Qubit 3.0 fluorometer, sized on a Bioanalyzer 2100, and re-quantified with the KAPA Library Quantification kit. Every immunoSEQ 96-well plate was sequenced on a separate single-read 150-cycle Illumina NextSeq 550 flow cell. Concerning the study's data processing: Because the immunoSEQ output included only junctional sequences and no quality scores, the filtering could not be the same as the filtering used for full-length reads. To assign V/J genes and CDR3, sequences were annotated against IMGT germline references using PyIR, a Python wrapper for IgBLAST v1.9. Reads were removed for weak V/J assignments (E-value above 1e-6), missing CDR3, stop codons, out-of-frame junctions, or ambiguous translated residues. V3J clonotypes were defined as sequences sharing an identical inferred V gene, J gene, and CDR3 amino acid sequence. Percentage overlap between repertoires was calculated by dividing the number of shared unique clonotypes by the size of the smaller repertoire. Three approaches were used to assess repertoire richness: RTK rarefaction, the Chao1 estimator, and Recon v2.1 estimates of unobserved clonotypes. Generation probabilities were computed with OLGA for all TCRbeta clonotypes obtained by the gDNA method from four donors. TCRdb holds this immuneACCESS table with in-frame rearrangements only. Some clones are missing; in checked studies, unresolved V genes explain under half, and the rest has no known cause. That table furnishes V, J and clone size, whereas the DNA furnished D and trimming. Here the sample has some 2 million clones; roughly 95% occur a single time. 0.13% of the sample lies in the top ten.

Relative to germline, V is missing 2 bases and J is missing 2 bases, with 8 bases of the junction outside any gene match. According to the germline V gene, CDR1 reads MNHNS and CDR2 reads SASEGT. The CDR3 starts with the cysteine, ends with the phenylalanine, and has 16 residues. The entry retains the CDR3 DNA only, 48 bases that are in frame from base 1. Comment on this clone: Its antigen is still unknown. Base qualities are not recorded, but no much larger clone differs from it by a single base.

Healthy HIV-negative adults with no recently reported acute infections or vaccinations were included as donors. Only Caucasian adults living in Nashville, Tennessee, USA were represented among the donors. CD4+ T cells were enriched through magnetic negative selection, after which naive cells were positively selected on CD45RA and the remaining negative fraction served as the memory subset. Blood was collected by leukapheresis, and PBMCs were isolated by Ficoll-Histopaque density gradient centrifugation and then cryopreserved in liquid nitrogen vapor phase. Analytical flow cytometry was used to check the purity and quantity of each magnetically sorted T cell population. Genomic DNA was isolated from each sorted fraction and quantified by UV absorbance on a Nanodrop 2000c.

The chain is made from TRBV6-1 and TRBJ1-2, with 7 bases matching TRBD1. The clonotype originates from a man between 18 and 35 years old in good health. The specimen sequenced was naive CD4+ T cells sorted from blood. The cell subset or site label, as the study defines it: CD45RA+ positively selected. The DNA sequence is given as TGTGCCAGCAGTGAATTCGGACAGGCCTTAAACTATGGCTACACCTTC. Its translation is CASSEFGQALNYGYTF.